Shown below are 3 T cell receptor beta chains from a single sample sequenced in a study of cytomegalovirus exposure and HLA in healthy donors. PCR used 60 Vbeta primers and 13 Jbeta primers. Method: immunoSEQ multiplex PCR; TCRdb's copy keeps in-frame clones and lacks some. The sample lists over 100,000 clones, 74% occurring once. Sequenced input: PBMCs. Receptors originate from a human donor in good health.

This CDR3 reads CASSPGTSGGAWGETQYF. The CDR3 DNA reads TGTGCCAGCAGCCCCGGGACTAGCGGGGGGGCGTGGGGAGAGACCCAGTACTTC. The chain has TRBV5-6 and TRBJ2-5; 16 nucleotides line up with TRBD2. Trimming removed 4 bases from V and 4 bases from J; junction bases left unmatched: 10. Looked up from germline, CDR1 is SGHDT and CDR2 is YYEEEE. There are 18 residues in the CDR3.

The rearrangement links TRBV7-2 to TRBJ1-2; D might be TRBD1 (6 bases). This CDR3 region has 15 residues. The V gene's germline CDR1 is SGHTA and CDR2 FQGNSA. The V end lost 5 bases, the J end lost 3 bases, and 16 bases lay between the germline ends. As DNA, the CDR3 is TGTGCCAGCAGCCGGACCTCGGACAGCTACTATGGCTACACCTTC. The encoded protein is CASSRTSDSYYGYTF.

This rearrangement joins TRBV2 to TRBJ1-2; 7 bases map to TRBD1. The germline CDR1 and CDR2 sequences are SNHLY and FYNNEI. This CDR3 region has 15 residues. V was pared by 6 bases and J by 5 bases, with 12 bases of the junction left unmatched. The CDR3 sequence is CASRRQGIQEYGYTF. The CDR3 DNA follows: TGTGCCAGCAGAAGACAGGGAATTCAGGAGTATGGCTACACCTTC.